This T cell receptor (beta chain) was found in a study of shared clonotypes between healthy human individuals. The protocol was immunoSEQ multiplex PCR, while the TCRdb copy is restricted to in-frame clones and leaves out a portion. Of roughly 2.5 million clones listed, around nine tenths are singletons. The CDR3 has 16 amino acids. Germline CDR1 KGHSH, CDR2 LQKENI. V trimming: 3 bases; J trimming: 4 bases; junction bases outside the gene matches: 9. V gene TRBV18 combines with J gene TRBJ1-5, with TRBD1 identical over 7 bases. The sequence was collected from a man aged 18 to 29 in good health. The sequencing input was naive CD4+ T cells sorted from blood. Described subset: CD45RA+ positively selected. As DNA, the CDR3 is TGTGCCAGCTCACCTCGCGAAGGGACAGCGAATCAGCCCCAGCATTTT. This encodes CASSPREGTANQPQHF.